The next 19 T cell receptor beta chains were all read from a single sample in a study of T cells in Graves' hyperthyroidism and ophthalmopathy. Using RNA transcripts as the source, TCR beta CDR3 regions were amplified. The HTBI primer set drove a first-round RT-PCR of the TCR CDR3. TCRdb used MiXCR to reprocess the multiplex PCR reads, holding one entry per CDR3 protein. The data contain hundreds of thousands of distinct CDR3 sequences, 15% to 19% of them seen just once; the ten biggest clones take up about a quarter. Specimen: blood. These TCRs come from a woman between 18 and 30 years old with Graves' hyperthyroidism that later progressed to Graves' ophthalmopathy.

This clonotype was recorded at least ten times. CDR3 sequence: CASSGGLAGEETQYF. The CDR3 DNA is TGTGCCAGCAGTGGAGGACTAGCGGGAGAAGAGACCCAGTACTTC. This sequence joins TRBV2 and TRBJ2-5; 13 bases match TRBD2. CDR1 is SNHLY and CDR2 is FYNNEI in the germline V gene. V dropped 4 bases and J dropped 3; count of bases not matched to a gene: 2. The CDR3 covers 15 residues.

This clonotype was seen repeatedly, ten times or more. The gene calls are TRBV6-2 or TRBV6-3 and TRBJ2-1; TRBD2 might be the D (6 bases). The CDR3 contains 17 residues. The V gene lost 6 bases and the J gene lost 4 bases, with 22 bases spanning the gap. Germline-derived CDR1 and CDR2 are MNHEY and SVGEGT. The DNA of the CDR3 is TGTGCCAGCAGACCCAGGGTAGGGGAGGCCTTATACAATGAGCAGTTCTTC. Protein: CASRPRVGEALYNEQFF.

The CDR3 DNA is TGCGCCAGCAGCCAAGAAGGAGCGGGAGGGCCTTTTGGAGATACGCAGTATTTT. This translates into CASSQEGAGGPFGDTQYF. The rearrangement uses TRBV4-3 and TRBJ2-3, with 10 bases identical to TRBD2. Germline CDR1 reads LGHNA; CDR2 reads YSLEER. V shed 0 bases, J shed 5 bases, and the junction held 11 bases outside the gene matches. The CDR3 runs 18 residues.

Concerning this clonotype: Given a much more abundant clone one base away, this may be a read error. V gene TRBV2 combines with J gene TRBJ2-3; D not certain. The germline V and J ends were trimmed by 7 bases and 2 bases, with 10 bases remaining between them. The CDR3 spans 13 residues. The germline CDR1 and CDR2 sequences are SNHLY and FYNNEI. DNA for the CDR3: TGTGCCAGCAAAGAAGTCATCACAGATACGCAGTATTTT. Protein sequence: CASKEVITDTQYF.

This clonotype has just a few counts. The rearrangement joins TRBV20-1 to TRBJ2-1, with 12 bases lining up with TRBD2. This CDR3 is 13 amino acids long. V shed 3 bases and J 8 bases; nucleotides not matched to a gene: 2. Germline loops: CDR1 DFQATT, CDR2 SNEGSKA (reference sequence). The CDR3 loop is CSARTSGSYEQFF. CDR3 in DNA: TGCAGTGCTAGGACTAGCGGGAGTTATGAGCAGTTCTTC.

Remarks on this clonotype: A read error is possible here, since a much larger clone lies one base away. This sequence joins TRBV28 and TRBJ2-4; TRBD2 matches 8 bases. The CDR3 contains 16 residues. The germline CDR1 and CDR2 sequences are MDHEN and SYDVKM. The DNA of the CDR3 is TGTGCCAGCAGTTACCCCTCGGGAGCGGGAGAGGACATTCCGTACTTC. This codes for CASSYPSGAGEDIPYF.

V usage is TRBV3-1 and J usage is TRBJ2-3, with TRBD2 identical over 8 bases. The V gene's germline CDR1 is LGHDT and CDR2 YNNKEL (reference sequence). This CDR3 is built from 14 residues. V gave up 4 bases and J gave up 2 bases; unmatched junction bases: 2. The CDR3 sequence is CASSRAGATDTQYF. The CDR3, as DNA: TGTGCCAGCAGCCGAGCGGGGGCCACAGATACGCAGTATTTT.

This clonotype came up many times. The chain couples TRBV28 to TRBJ2-5; D gene ambiguous. Germline-derived CDR1 and CDR2 are MDHEN and SYDVKM. V was shortened by 4 bases and J by 3 bases, with 9 bases between the two germline ends. This CDR3 contains 13 residues. The CDR3 nucleotides read TGTGCCAGCAGTTCCGTGGGAAAAGAGACCCAGTACTTC. This translates into CASSSVGKETQYF.

With regard to this clonotype: A junction end diverges from the germline sequence, so it may reflect a read error. The V gene is TRBV6-2 or TRBV6-3, the J gene TRBJ1-3; 7 bases match TRBD1. CDR1 MNHEY and CDR2 SVGEGT come from the germline V gene. The CDR3 length is 22 residues. Here the CDR3 reads CAGSSYKTQIGRGRGSGNTIYF. The CDR3 DNA follows: TGTGCCGGCAGTTCCTACAAGACCCAAATCGGAAGGGGGCGCGGGTCTGGAAACACCATATATTTT.

This clonotype was counted ten times or more. This chain connects TRBV5-8 to TRBJ1-2; D remains ambiguous. V lost 1 base to trimming and J lost 0 bases, with 7 bases between them. Germline values: CDR1 SGHTS, CDR2 YDEGEE. The CDR3 contains 14 residues. The CDR3 region has the DNA TGTGCCAGCAGCTTGATACAGACTAACTATGGCTACACCTTC. It specifies CASSLIQTNYGYTF.

Only a few counts were recorded for this clonotype. The DNA of the CDR3 is TGCAGCGTTTACCGGGGTAGCAATGAGCAGTTCTTC. Translated: CSVYRGSNEQFF. The rearrangement uses TRBV29-1 and TRBJ2-1; perhaps TRBD2 as D (5 bases). From germline, CDR1 is SQVTM and CDR2 ANQGSEA. Trimming shortened V by 5 bases and J by 6 bases, and 11 bases separated the two germline ends. The CDR3 has 12 residues.

In this sample, this clonotype turned up a few times. The J gene is TRBJ2-6, the V gene TRBV29-1; unclear D gene. V was clipped by 6 bases and J by 4 bases, with 10 bases between them. Germline CDR1 is SQVTM and CDR2 is ANQGSEA. This CDR3 has 13 residues. CDR3 residues: CSVHELGANVLTF. CDR3 DNA sequence: TGCAGCGTCCACGAATTGGGGGCCAACGTCCTGACTTTC.

This clonotype showed up many times. The gene calls are TRBV20-1 and TRBJ2-1, with D possibly being TRBD2 (6 bases). Germline CDR1 and CDR2: DFQATT and SNEGSKA (reference sequence). Trimming cost V 1 base and J 0 bases, with 7 bases left between them. This CDR3 has 14 residues. The DNA for the CDR3 is TGCAGTGCTAGAGGGGAGGACTCCTACAATGAGCAGTTCTTC. It specifies CSARGEDSYNEQFF.

This clonotype was recorded a few times. One end of the junction fails to match germline, which may point to a read error. The V and J genes are TRBV7-9 and TRBJ2-2; possibly TRBD2 for D (5 bases). CDR3 length: 13 amino acids. Germline V lookup: CDR1 SEHNR, CDR2 FQNEAQ (reference sequence). CDR3 protein: CATTPTASGELLF. CDR3 coding DNA: TGTGCCACCACCCCCACGGCTTCCGGGGAGCTGCTTTTT.

This sequence joins TRBV7-2 and TRBJ2-7, with 12 bases fitting TRBD2. The CDR3 spans 16 residues. After removal of 2 bases from V and 6 bases from J, the junction contained 8 bases not matched to a gene. Germline CDR1 SGHTA, CDR2 FQGNSA. The CDR3 here is CASSLSRLAGGGEQYF. The CDR3, as DNA: TGTGCCAGCAGCTTATCCCGTCTAGCGGGAGGGGGCGAGCAGTACTTC. The variable domain in full, with the rest retrieved from reference TRBV7-2 and TRBJ2-7, is GAGVSQSPSNKVTEKGKDVELRCDPISGHTALYWYRQSLGQGLEFLIYFQGNSAPDKSGLPSDRFSAERTGGSVSTLTIQRTQQEDSAVYLCASSLSRLAGGGEQYFGPGTRLTVT.

Concerning this clonotype itself: It may be a read error: a sequence one base away is much more abundant. CDR3 coding DNA: TGTGCCAGCAGTTTATCAGGGACAGGGGTACCAGGTACGCAGTATTTT. It encodes CASSLSGTGVPGTQYF. The V gene is TRBV27, the J gene TRBJ2-3; TRBD1 aligns across 10 bases. Germline trimming cut 0 bases from V and 8 bases from J; bases unmatched to any gene: 8. The CDR3 extends over 16 amino acids. CDR1 and CDR2 from the germline V gene are MNHEY and SMNVEV (reference sequence).

The chain employs TRBV6-2 or TRBV6-3 and TRBJ2-7, with TRBD2 matching over 9 bases. V shed 6 bases and J 0 bases; nucleotides not matched to a gene: 12. Germline V CDR1 and CDR2: MNHEY, SVGEGT. The CDR3 runs to 17 residues. The CDR3 coding sequence is TGTGCCAGCAGCGAAAAGACTAGCGGAGGGAGCTCCTACGAGCAGTACTTC. Amino acid sequence: CASSEKTSGGSSYEQYF.

CDR3 in DNA: TGCAGCGTTGTTCCGGACGGAGAGACCCAGTACTTC. Its protein product is CSVVPDGETQYF. The chain recombines TRBV29-1 with TRBJ2-5, with D uncertain. Germline lookup yields CDR1 SQVTM and CDR2 ANQGSEA. The CDR3 contains 12 residues. Trimming shortened V by 4 bases and J by 4 bases, and 10 bases separated the two germline ends. Combining the CDR3 with reference TRBV29-1 and TRBJ2-5 gives the whole variable domain SAVISQKPSRDICQRGTSLTIQCQVDSQVTMMFWYRQQPGQSLTLIATANQGSEATYESGFVIDKFPISRPNLTFSTLTVSNMSPEDSSIYLCSVVPDGETQYFGPGTRLLVL.

At least ten counts were recorded for this clonotype. The V and J genes are TRBV7-8 and TRBJ2-3, with 8 bases matching TRBD2. Looked up from germline, CDR1 is SGHVS and CDR2 is FQNEAQ. The CDR3 runs 16 residues. Trimming took 3 bases from V and 5 from J; bases not matched to a gene: 10. CDR3 in amino acids: CASSLFSGSEKDTQYF. CDR3 in DNA: TGTGCCAGCAGCTTGTTCAGCGGGAGCGAGAAAGATACGCAGTATTTT.